The 30 T cell receptor beta chains presented below share a single source sample, sequenced in a study of OX40 agonist ivuxolimab in advanced cancers. Library construction relied on the immunoSEQ multiplex PCR assay. In its TCRdb copy, this immuneACCESS table keeps in-frame sequences only and misses some clones. Where compared with another copy, unresolved V genes explain less than half of these, and the others have no known cause. The sample contains over 70,000 clones, 85% to 90% of them found a single time. The ten most abundant clones make up approximately 7.4% of the sample. This material consisted of CD4+ or CD8+ T cells sorted from blood, taken in a trial of the OX40 agonist ivuxolimab. The source of these receptors is an adult with an advanced solid tumor such as melanoma, head and neck, liver or kidney cancer.

This chain joins TRBV10-2 and TRBJ1-4, with D uncertain. The CDR3 length is 14 residues. The V and J ends lost 6 bases and 0 bases respectively, with 8 bases between them. Per the germline V gene, CDR1 is WSHSY and CDR2 is SAAADI. The CDR3 DNA is TGCGCCAGCAGCCAGAGTGCAACTAATGAAAAACTGTTTTTT. This encodes CASSQSATNEKLFF.

The rearrangement links TRBV4-2 to TRBJ1-4; D call uncertain. The CDR3 runs 13 residues. V gave up 4 bases and J gave up 4 bases, with 7 bases separating them. In germline, CDR1 is LGHNA, CDR2 YNFKEQ. CDR3 protein: CASSPDLNEKLFF. The CDR3 nucleotides are TGTGCCAGCAGCCCGGACCTTAATGAAAAACTGTTTTTT.

The genes are TRBV5-4 and TRBJ2-6, with D maybe TRBD1 (6 bases). This CDR3 contains 15 residues. Trimming removed 4 bases at V and 0 bases at J, with 8 bases between. Germline CDR1 is SGHNT and CDR2 is YYREEE (reference sequence). The CDR3 sequence: CASSPDSSGANVLTF. CDR3 DNA: TGTGCCAGCAGCCCGGACAGCTCTGGGGCCAACGTCCTGACTTTC.

V usage is TRBV29-1 and J usage is TRBJ2-2; D might be TRBD2 (6 bases). From germline, CDR1 is SQVTM and CDR2 ANQGSEA. The CDR3 is made up of 16 amino acids. V was pared by 1 base and J by 2 bases, with 14 bases between. The CDR3 is CSVEGVSGSNTGELFF. The CDR3 DNA reads as TGCAGCGTTGAAGGTGTAAGCGGGTCAAACACCGGGGAGCTGTTTTTT.

The chain carries TRBV10-2 and TRBJ2-5, with a possible D match to TRBD2 (5 bases). The J call is in doubt because the DNA end fits TRBJ2-7 better. The CDR3 consists of 16 residues. Per the germline V gene, CDR1 is WSHSY and CDR2 is SAAADI. The DNA for the CDR3 is TGCGCCAGCAGGTATAGCGAGTTAGGCCCCACCTACGAGCAGTACTTC. Translation gives CASRYSELGPTYEQYF.

V gene TRBV7-3 combines with J gene TRBJ1-5; the D is unclear. Germline CDR1 is SGHTA and CDR2 is FQGTGA. V was pared by 3 bases and J by 4 bases, with 7 bases between. The length of the CDR3 is 13 residues. The CDR3 nucleotides are TGTGCCAGCAGCTTTGGCCCTAATCAGCCCCAGCATTTT. Its translation is CASSFGPNQPQHF.

The J gene is TRBJ2-1, the V gene TRBV4-1, with 8 bases that match TRBD2. Germline V lookup: CDR1 MGHRA, CDR2 YSYEKL. V lost 0 bases to trimming and J lost 1 base; unmatched junction nucleotides: 5. This CDR3 region has 17 residues. The CDR3 spells CASSQDHGGRSYNEQFF. The CDR3 coding sequence is TGCGCCAGCAGCCAAGATCACGGCGGGAGGTCCTACAATGAGCAGTTCTTC.

This clone showed up just a few times. J is TRBJ2-7 and V is TRBV28; 9 bases fit TRBD1. Germline V gene sequence: CDR1 MDHEN, CDR2 SYDVKM. The ends lost 6 bases at V and 3 bases at J; junction bases unmatched: 15. CDR3 size: 17 residues. For the CDR3, the DNA is TGTGCCAGCAGCTATACAATAGGACAGGGGTTAAACTACGAGCAGTACTTC. This encodes CASSYTIGQGLNYEQYF. Full variable domain (remainder filled in from reference TRBV28 and TRBJ2-7): DVKVTQSSRYLVKRTGEKVFLECVQDMDHENMFWYRQDPGLGLRLIYFSYDVKMKEKGDIPEGYSVSREKKERFSLILESASTNQTSMYLCASSYTIGQGLNYEQYFGPGTRLTVT.

The rearrangement links TRBV7-6 to TRBJ1-5, with TRBD1 identical over 8 bases. CDR3 size: 15 residues. The V segment lost 1 base and the J segment 6 bases; nucleotides outside the gene matches: 5. CDR1 is SGHVS and CDR2 is FNYEAQ in the germline V gene. CDR3 sequence (DNA): TGTGCCAGCAGCTTAGAACAGGGGGGGGTTCAGCCCCAGCATTTT. Its translation: CASSLEQGGVQPQHF.

This chain connects TRBV6-5 to TRBJ2-7; the D is unclear. The length of the CDR3 is 16 residues. Germline V lookup: CDR1 MNHEY, CDR2 SVGAGI. The ends were cut back, 0 bases at V and 4 bases at J, with 16 bases in the middle. The CDR3 loop reads CASSYSGDVTTYEQYF. CDR3 in DNA: TGTGCCAGCAGTTACTCCGGAGACGTTACTACTTACGAGCAGTACTTC.

The chain employs TRBV4-2 and TRBJ1-5; D is unclear. The CDR3 sequence is 14 residues long. Germline V gene data show CDR1 as LGHNA and CDR2 as YNFKEQ. With 3 bases removed from V and 7 bases from J, the gap between germline ends came to 13 bases. The CDR3: CASSQPARGQPQHF. CDR3 coding DNA: TGTGCCAGCAGCCAGCCTGCTCGGGGACAGCCCCAGCATTTT.

This clone was observed a single time. The rearrangement uses TRBV5-1 and TRBJ2-7; TRBD1 aligns across 7 bases. This CDR3 has 13 residues. Trimming took 7 bases from V and 7 from J; bases not matched to a gene: 11. The germline gives CDR1 SGHRS, CDR2 YFSETQ. In DNA form, the CDR3 reads TGCGCCAGCCGGGACAGACGTGCGTTGGAGCAGTACTTC. It translates to CASRDRRALEQYF.

CDR3 sequence (DNA): TGTGCCAGCGATCCCAGGACAGGGGGGACTGAAGCTTTCTTT. Residues: CASDPRTGGTEAFF. V usage is TRBV19 and J usage is TRBJ1-1; TRBD1 matches 10 bases. V shed 9 bases and J 5 bases; nucleotides not matched to a gene: 9. Germline CDR1 reads LNHDA; CDR2 reads SQIVND (reference sequence). This CDR3 is 14 amino acids long.

The chain joins TRBV19 to TRBJ2-7; 10 bases are shared with TRBD1. Germline V gene lookup returns CDR1 LNHDA and CDR2 SQIVND (reference sequence). There are 16 residues in the CDR3. Trimming took 5 bases from V and 3 from J; bases not matched to a gene: 10. CDR3 coding DNA: TGTGCCAGTAGTCGTCCGGGGGACAGGGGAGACTACGAGCAGTACTTC. Protein sequence: CASSRPGDRGDYEQYF.

This chain uses TRBV9 with TRBJ1-1; D uncertain. The germline gives CDR1 SGDLS, CDR2 YYNGEE. The CDR3 length is 14 residues. V was cut by 0 bases and J by 1 base, with 7 bases left in between. This CDR3 is CASSVGSSNTEAFF. As DNA, the CDR3 is TGTGCCAGCAGCGTAGGCTCCTCGAACACTGAAGCTTTCTTT.

The chain is built from TRBV27 and TRBJ2-2; the D gene could be TRBD1 or TRBD2 (6 bases each). Germline lookup yields CDR1 MNHEY and CDR2 SMNVEV (reference sequence). Trimming removed 5 bases at V and 2 bases at J, with 12 bases between. The CDR3 spans 15 residues. The CDR3: CASSRGTFNTGELFF. As DNA, the CDR3 is TGTGCCAGCAGTCGCGGGACATTTAACACCGGGGAGCTGTTTTTT.

For the CDR3, the DNA is TGTGCCAGCAACCCAGAAAGGGGCCTTAACACTGAAGCTTTCTTT. It encodes CASNPERGLNTEAFF. The chain is built from TRBV25-1 and TRBJ1-1; D perhaps matches TRBD1 (5 bases). Trimming left V 7 bases short and J 2 bases short, with 17 bases between. Germline V gives CDR1 MGHDK, CDR2 SYGVNS. The CDR3 consists of 15 residues.

This chain joins TRBV27 and TRBJ2-1, with 11 positions matching TRBD2. The germline V gene encodes CDR1 MNHEY and CDR2 SMNVEV (reference sequence). The CDR3 length is 15 residues. V lost 9 bases to trimming and J lost 1 base; unmatched junction nucleotides: 5. The CDR3 nucleotides are TGTGCCAGTGGACTAGCGGGTGCTTCCTACAATGAGCAGTTCTTC. The encoded protein is CASGLAGASYNEQFF.

This sequence joins TRBV18 and TRBJ2-7, with D unclear. This CDR3 spans 11 amino acids. The germline V gene encodes CDR1 KGHSH and CDR2 LQKENI. V was clipped by 5 bases and J by 0 bases, with 2 bases between them. The CDR3 nucleotides read TGTGCCAGCTCATACTCCTACGAGCAGTACTTC. Amino acids: CASSYSYEQYF.

In DNA, the CDR3 is TGTGCCAGCAGCAAAGGGACAGCTACAAACACCGGGGAGCTGTTTTTT. It encodes CASSKGTATNTGELFF. The chain couples TRBV5-8 to TRBJ2-2; 7 positions match TRBD1. The length of the CDR3 is 16 residues. J lost 2 bases, V lost 4 bases, and 8 bases had no gene match. CDR1 and CDR2 from the germline V gene are SGHTS and YDEGEE.

This sequence joins TRBV7-9 and TRBJ1-3; no firm D call. The germline V and J ends were trimmed by 1 base and 14 bases, with 9 bases remaining between them. Germline CDR1 SEHNR, CDR2 FQNEAQ (reference sequence). This CDR3 contains 11 residues. Written as DNA, the CDR3 is TGTGCCAGCAGCTTAGGCCCTCCTGTATATTTT. Translation: CASSLGPPVYF.

V is TRBV7-3 and J is TRBJ2-5; 8 bases line up with TRBD2. Germline CDR1 and CDR2: SGHTA and FQGTGA. The CDR3 is 15 amino acids. Germline trimming cut 2 bases from V and 1 base from J; bases unmatched to any gene: 3. CDR3 DNA sequence: TGTGCCAGCAGCTTAGAGGGGACTAGCCAAGAGACCCAGTACTTC. Residues: CASSLEGTSQETQYF.

The chain couples TRBV28 to TRBJ2-7, with 7 bases fitting TRBD2. The trim removed 2 bases at V and 6 bases at J, leaving 4 bases unmatched. Per the germline V gene, CDR1 is MDHEN and CDR2 is SYDVKM. The CDR3 spans 13 residues. CDR3 DNA: TGTGCCAGCAGTTTAAGGTGGGGGGGCGAGCAGTACTTC. It codes for CASSLRWGGEQYF.

The chain carries TRBV27 and TRBJ1-1; D is unclear. The CDR3 covers 13 residues. The V and J ends lost 3 bases and 4 bases respectively, with 9 bases between them. Germline V gene data show CDR1 as MNHEY and CDR2 as SMNVEV (reference sequence). In DNA form, the CDR3 reads TGTGCCAGCAGTTTCTCCCGGACCACTGAAGCTTTCTTT. Protein sequence: CASSFSRTTEAFF.

V usage is TRBV5-4 and J usage is TRBJ2-2; TRBD1 matches 7 bases. From germline, CDR1 is SGHNT and CDR2 YYREEE (reference sequence). The CDR3 totals 16 residues. Trimming at V came to 3 bases and at J to 0 bases, leaving 5 bases not matched to a gene. CDR3 in DNA: TGTGCCAGCAGCTCTGACAGGGCCCCGAACACCGGGGAGCTGTTTTTT. Translation gives CASSSDRAPNTGELFF.

The gene calls are TRBV6-1 and TRBJ1-2; weak D call: TRBD1 (6 bases). The germline V gene has CDR1 MNHNS and CDR2 SASEGT. Trimming removed 6 bases from V and 8 bases from J, with 13 bases in between. The CDR3 length is 12 residues. The CDR3 DNA follows: TGTGCCAGCAGGGAGGGGGGCCGCGGCTACACCTTC. This codes for CASREGGRGYTF.

This clone was counted a few times. The V and J genes are TRBV28 and TRBJ2-7, with 7 bases matching TRBD1. The V and J ends lost 3 bases and 6 bases, in that order; junction bases with no gene match: 2. CDR3 length: 12 amino acids. In germline, CDR1 is MDHEN, CDR2 SYDVKM. This chain's CDR3 is CASSLPGGEQYF. The CDR3 nucleotides are TGTGCCAGCAGTTTGCCAGGGGGCGAGCAGTACTTC. Using reference TRBV28 and TRBJ2-7 for the parts outside the CDR3, the full variable domain is DVKVTQSSRYLVKRTGEKVFLECVQDMDHENMFWYRQDPGLGLRLIYFSYDVKMKEKGDIPEGYSVSREKKERFSLILESASTNQTSMYLCASSLPGGEQYFGPGTRLTVT.

This clone was found a few times. At the DNA level, this CDR3 is encoded by other sequences in the same sample as well. The chain joins TRBV4-1 to TRBJ2-1; 12 positions agree with TRBD2. This CDR3 has 17 residues. Unmatched junction bases numbered 6, after V lost 4 bases and J lost 2 bases. The germline V gene encodes CDR1 MGHRA and CDR2 YSYEKL. CDR3 loop: CASSPGASGRAYNEQFF. The DNA for the CDR3 is TGCGCCAGCAGCCCGGGGGCTAGCGGGAGGGCCTACAATGAGCAGTTCTTC.

J is TRBJ1-5 and V is TRBV10-3; 10 bases match TRBD1. The CDR3 sequence is 15 residues long. Trimming at V came to 6 bases and at J to 2 bases, leaving 4 bases not matched to a gene. Germline loops: CDR1 ENHRY, CDR2 SYGVKD. CDR3 loop: CAIRAGTGGNQPQHF. CDR3 nucleotides: TGTGCCATCAGGGCCGGGACAGGGGGCAATCAGCCCCAGCATTTT.

The chain is built from TRBV19 and TRBJ2-1; D is uncertain. CDR3 length equals 9 residues. In germline, CDR1 is LNHDA, CDR2 SQIVND (reference sequence). With 5 bases removed from V and 8 bases from J, the gap between germline ends came to 1 base. CDR3 sequence (DNA): TGTGCCAGTAGTTATGAGCAGTTCTTC. Residues: CASSYEQFF.